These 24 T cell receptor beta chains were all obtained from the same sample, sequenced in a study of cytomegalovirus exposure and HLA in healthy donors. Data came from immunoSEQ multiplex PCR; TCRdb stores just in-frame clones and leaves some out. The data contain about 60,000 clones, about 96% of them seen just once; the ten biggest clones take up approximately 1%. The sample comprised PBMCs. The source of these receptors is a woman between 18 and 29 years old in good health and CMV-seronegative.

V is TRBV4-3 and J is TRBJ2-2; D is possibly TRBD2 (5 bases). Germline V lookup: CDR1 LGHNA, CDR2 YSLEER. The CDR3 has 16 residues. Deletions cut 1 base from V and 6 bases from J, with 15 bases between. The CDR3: CASSQVFAGVAGELFF. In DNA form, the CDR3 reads TGCGCCAGCAGCCAAGTGTTCGCGGGTGTGGCCGGGGAGCTGTTTTTT.

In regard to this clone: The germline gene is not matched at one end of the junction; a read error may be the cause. The CDR3 region is CASSESRQGALQSF. The DNA of the CDR3 is TGCGCCAGCAGTGAGTCCCGGCAGGGTGCCCTCCAGTCGTTC. The chain has TRBV10-2 and TRBJ1-2, with D possibly TRBD1 on 5 matching bases. Germline-derived CDR1 and CDR2 are WSHSY and SAAADI. The CDR3 spans 14 residues.

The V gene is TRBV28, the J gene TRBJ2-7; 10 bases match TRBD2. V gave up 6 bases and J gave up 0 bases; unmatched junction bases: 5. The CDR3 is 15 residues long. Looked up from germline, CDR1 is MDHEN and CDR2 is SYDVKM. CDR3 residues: CASRGTSGNSYEQYF. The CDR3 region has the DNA TGTGCCAGCAGAGGAACTAGCGGGAACTCCTACGAGCAGTACTTC.

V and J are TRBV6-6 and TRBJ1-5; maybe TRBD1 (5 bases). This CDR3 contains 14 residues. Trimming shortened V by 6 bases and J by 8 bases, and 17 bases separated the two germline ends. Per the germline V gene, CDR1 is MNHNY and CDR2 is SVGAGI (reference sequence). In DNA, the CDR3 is TGTGCCAGCAGCTTCCCCCATCAAGGGGAGCCCCAGCATTTT. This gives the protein CASSFPHQGEPQHF.

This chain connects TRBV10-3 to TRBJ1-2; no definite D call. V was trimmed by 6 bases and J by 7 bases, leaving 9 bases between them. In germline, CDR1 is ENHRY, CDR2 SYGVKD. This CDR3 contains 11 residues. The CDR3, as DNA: TGTGCCATCAGCCCGACGGGTGGCTACACCTTC. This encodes CAISPTGGYTF.

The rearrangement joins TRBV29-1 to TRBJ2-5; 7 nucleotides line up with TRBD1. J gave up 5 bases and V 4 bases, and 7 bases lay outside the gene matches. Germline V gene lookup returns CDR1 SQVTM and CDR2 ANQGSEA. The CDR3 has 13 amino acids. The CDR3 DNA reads TGCAGCGTTGTCAAAACAGGGGCGGAGACCCAGTACTTC. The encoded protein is CSVVKTGAETQYF.

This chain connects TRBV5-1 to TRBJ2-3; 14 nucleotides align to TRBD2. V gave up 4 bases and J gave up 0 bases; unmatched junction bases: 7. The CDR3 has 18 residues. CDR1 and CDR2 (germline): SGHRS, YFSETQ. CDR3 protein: CASSHGLAGGPSTDTQYF. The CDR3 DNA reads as TGCGCCAGCAGCCACGGACTAGCGGGGGGCCCTAGCACAGATACGCAGTATTTT.

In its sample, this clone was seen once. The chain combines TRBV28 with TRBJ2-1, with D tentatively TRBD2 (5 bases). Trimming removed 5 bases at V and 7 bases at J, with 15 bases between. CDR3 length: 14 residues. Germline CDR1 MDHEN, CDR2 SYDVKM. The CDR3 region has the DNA TGTGCCAGCAGTCAGGAACTAGGCCGGAATGAGCAGTTCTTC. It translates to CASSQELGRNEQFF. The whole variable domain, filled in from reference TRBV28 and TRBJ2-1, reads DVKVTQSSRYLVKRTGEKVFLECVQDMDHENMFWYRQDPGLGLRLIYFSYDVKMKEKGDIPEGYSVSREKKERFSLILESASTNQTSMYLCASSQELGRNEQFFGPGTRLTVL.

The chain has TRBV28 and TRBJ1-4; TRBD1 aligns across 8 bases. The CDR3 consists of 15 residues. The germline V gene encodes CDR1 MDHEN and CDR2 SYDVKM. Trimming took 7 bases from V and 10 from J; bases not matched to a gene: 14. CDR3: CASTPTGAPKGKLFF. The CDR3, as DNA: TGTGCCAGCACCCCGACAGGGGCCCCGAAGGGAAAACTGTTTTTT.

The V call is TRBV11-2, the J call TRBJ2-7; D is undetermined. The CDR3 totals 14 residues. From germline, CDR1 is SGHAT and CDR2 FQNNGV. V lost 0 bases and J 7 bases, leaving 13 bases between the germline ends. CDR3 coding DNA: TGTGCCAGCAGCTTAGACGTGGGCCCACGGGAGCAGTACTTC. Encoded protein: CASSLDVGPREQYF.

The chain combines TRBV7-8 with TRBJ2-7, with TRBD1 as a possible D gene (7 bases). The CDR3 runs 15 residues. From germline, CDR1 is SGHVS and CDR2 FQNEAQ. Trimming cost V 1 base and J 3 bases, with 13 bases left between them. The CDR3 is CASSLGGDRIYEQYF. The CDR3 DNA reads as TGTGCCAGCAGCTTAGGGGGGGACAGAATCTACGAGCAGTACTTC.

The CDR3 is CASHLEGGLGYTF. CDR3 nucleotide sequence: TGTGCCAGCCACCTGGAGGGGGGGCTAGGCTACACCTTC. V and J are TRBV28 and TRBJ1-2; D is perhaps TRBD1 (6 bases). CDR1 and CDR2 from the germline V gene are MDHEN and SYDVKM. With 8 bases removed from V and 8 bases from J, the gap between germline ends came to 18 bases. This CDR3 has 13 residues.

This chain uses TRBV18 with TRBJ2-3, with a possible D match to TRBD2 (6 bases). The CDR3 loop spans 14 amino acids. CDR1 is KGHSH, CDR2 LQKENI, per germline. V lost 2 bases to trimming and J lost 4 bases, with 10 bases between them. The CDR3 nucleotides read TGTGCCAGCTCACCATTGGAGGGCGCAGATACGCAGTATTTT. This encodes CASSPLEGADTQYF.

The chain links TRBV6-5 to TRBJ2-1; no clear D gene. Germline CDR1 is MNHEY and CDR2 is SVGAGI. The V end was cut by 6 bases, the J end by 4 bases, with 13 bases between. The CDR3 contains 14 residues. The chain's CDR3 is CASSLNGPYNEQFF. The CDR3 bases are TGTGCCAGCAGCCTCAATGGGCCATACAATGAGCAGTTCTTC.

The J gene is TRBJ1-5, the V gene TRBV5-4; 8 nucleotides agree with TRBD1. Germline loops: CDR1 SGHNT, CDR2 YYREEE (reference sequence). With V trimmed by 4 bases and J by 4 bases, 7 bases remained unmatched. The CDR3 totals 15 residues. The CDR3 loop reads CASSPGTGWNQPQHF. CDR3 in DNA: TGTGCCAGCAGCCCCGGGACAGGTTGGAATCAGCCCCAGCATTTT.

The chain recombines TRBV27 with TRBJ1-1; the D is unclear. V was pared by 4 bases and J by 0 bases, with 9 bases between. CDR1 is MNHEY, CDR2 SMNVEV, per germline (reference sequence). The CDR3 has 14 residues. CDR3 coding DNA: TGTGCCAGCAGTTCCCCCAGAATGAACACTGAAGCTTTCTTT. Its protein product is CASSSPRMNTEAFF.

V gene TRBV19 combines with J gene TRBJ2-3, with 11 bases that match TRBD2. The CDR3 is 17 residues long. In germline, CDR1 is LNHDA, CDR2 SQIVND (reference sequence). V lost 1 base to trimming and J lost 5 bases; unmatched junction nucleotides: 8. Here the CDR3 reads CASSIGSSGGRGDTQYF. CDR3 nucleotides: TGTGCCAGTAGTATAGGGTCTAGCGGGGGGCGGGGAGATACGCAGTATTTT.

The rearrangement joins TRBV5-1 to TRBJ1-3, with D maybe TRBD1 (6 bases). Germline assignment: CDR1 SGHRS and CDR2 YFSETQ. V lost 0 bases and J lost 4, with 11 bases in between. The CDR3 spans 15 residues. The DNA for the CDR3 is TGCGCCAGCAGCTTGGGGGCAGGGGAAGGAAACACCATATATTTT. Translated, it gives CASSLGAGEGNTIYF.

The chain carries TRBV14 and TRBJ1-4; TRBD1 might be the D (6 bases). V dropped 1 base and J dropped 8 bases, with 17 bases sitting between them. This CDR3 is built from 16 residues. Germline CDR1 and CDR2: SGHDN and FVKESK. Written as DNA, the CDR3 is TGTGCCAGCAGCCAAGCCCGGGGGGGGCATTGGGAAAAACTGTTTTTT. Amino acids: CASSQARGGHWEKLFF.

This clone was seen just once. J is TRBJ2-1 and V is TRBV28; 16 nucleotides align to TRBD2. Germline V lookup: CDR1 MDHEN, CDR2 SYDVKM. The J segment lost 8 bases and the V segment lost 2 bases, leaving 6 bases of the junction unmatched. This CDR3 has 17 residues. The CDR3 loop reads CASSLQGLAGGWDEQFF. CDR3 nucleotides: TGTGCCAGCAGTTTACAGGGACTAGCGGGGGGGTGGGATGAGCAGTTCTTC.

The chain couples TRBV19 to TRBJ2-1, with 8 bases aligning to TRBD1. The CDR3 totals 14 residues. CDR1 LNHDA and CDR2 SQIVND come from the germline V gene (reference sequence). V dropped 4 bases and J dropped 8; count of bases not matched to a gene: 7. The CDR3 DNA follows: TGTGCCAGTAGTAGATCGGACAGGGCCGATGAGCAGTTCTTC. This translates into CASSRSDRADEQFF.

The CDR3 reads CASSLGRDLYEQYF. Written as DNA, the CDR3 is TGCGCCAGCAGCCTGGGGCGGGATCTATACGAGCAGTACTTC. The chain links TRBV5-1 to TRBJ2-7; a possible D gene is TRBD2 (6 bases). The CDR3 sequence is 14 residues long. V lost 4 bases and J 4 bases, leaving 15 bases between the germline ends. The germline V gene has CDR1 SGHRS and CDR2 YFSETQ.

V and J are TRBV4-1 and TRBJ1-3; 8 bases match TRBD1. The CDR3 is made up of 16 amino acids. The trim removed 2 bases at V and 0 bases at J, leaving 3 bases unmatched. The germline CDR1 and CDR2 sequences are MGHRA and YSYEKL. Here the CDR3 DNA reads TGCGCCAGCAGCCAACAGGGGGCCTCCTCTGGAAACACCATATATTTT. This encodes CASSQQGASSGNTIYF.

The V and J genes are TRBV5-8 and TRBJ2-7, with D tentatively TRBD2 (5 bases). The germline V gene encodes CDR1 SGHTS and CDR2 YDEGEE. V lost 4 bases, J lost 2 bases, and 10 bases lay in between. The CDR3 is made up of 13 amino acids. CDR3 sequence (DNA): TGTGCCAGCAGCCGGGGTCCAACCTACGAGCAGTACTTC. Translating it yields CASSRGPTYEQYF.